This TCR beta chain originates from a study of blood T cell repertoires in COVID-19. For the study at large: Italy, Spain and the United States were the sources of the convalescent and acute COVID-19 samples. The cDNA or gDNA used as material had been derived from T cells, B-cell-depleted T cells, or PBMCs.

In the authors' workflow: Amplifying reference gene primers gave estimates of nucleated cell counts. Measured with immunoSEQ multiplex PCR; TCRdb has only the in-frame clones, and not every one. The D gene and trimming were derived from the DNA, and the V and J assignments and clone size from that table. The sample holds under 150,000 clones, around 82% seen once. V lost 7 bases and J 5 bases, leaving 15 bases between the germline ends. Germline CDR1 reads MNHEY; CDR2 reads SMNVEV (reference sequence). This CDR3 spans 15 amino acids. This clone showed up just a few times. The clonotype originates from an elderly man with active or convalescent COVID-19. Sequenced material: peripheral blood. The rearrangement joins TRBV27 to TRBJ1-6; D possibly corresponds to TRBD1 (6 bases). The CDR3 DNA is TGTGCCAGCACCTTAGACAGGCTCCATAATTCACCCCTCCACTTT. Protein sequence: CASTLDRLHNSPLHF.